Below are 20 T cell receptor beta chains sequenced from a single sample in a study of T cell responses to AZD1222 COVID-19 vaccine. Only in-frame clones appear in the TCRdb table, and some are missing; sequencing was by immunoSEQ multiplex PCR. This repertoire shows 150,000 or so clones, more than 85% found once; its top ten account for roughly 9.1%. This specimen consisted of peripheral blood, obtained on day 0 of AZD1222 vaccination. The source of these receptors is an adult in good health.

The chain carries TRBV4-1 and TRBJ2-2; the D gene is possibly TRBD2 (5 bases). Trimming shortened V by 4 bases and J by 5 bases, and 17 bases separated the two germline ends. This CDR3 is built from 16 residues. CDR1 and CDR2 from the germline V gene are MGHRA and YSYEKL. The CDR3 DNA is TGCGCCAGCAGCCCAACCCCGAGGGCTGGAACCGGGGAGCTGTTTTTT. It translates to CASSPTPRAGTGELFF.

V usage is TRBV3-1 (or the pseudogene TRBV3-2) and J usage is TRBJ1-2; TRBD1 might be the D (6 bases). Per the germline V gene, CDR1 is LGHDT and CDR2 is YNNKEL (reference sequence). V was pared by 0 bases and J by 5 bases, with 10 bases between. This CDR3 is 14 amino acids long. The CDR3 region has the DNA TGTGCCAGCAGCCAAGAGGGCAGGGGATATGGCTACACCTTC. It translates to CASSQEGRGYGYTF.

The genes are TRBV29-1 and TRBJ1-5; D remains ambiguous. The CDR3 contains 12 residues. Trimming cost V 5 bases and J 4 bases, with 9 bases left between them. The V gene's germline CDR1 is SQVTM and CDR2 ANQGSEA. In DNA, the CDR3 is TGCAGCGTTAGAGGTGCTAATCAGCCCCAGCATTTT. This codes for CSVRGANQPQHF.

The rearrangement joins TRBV30 to TRBJ1-6; 7 bases map to TRBD1. Losses at the gene ends were 2 bases for V and 8 bases for J; bases not matched to a gene: 9. Germline loops: CDR1 GTSNPN, CDR2 SVGIG (reference sequence). CDR3 size: 15 residues. The CDR3 here is CAWSRLNRGDSPLHF. CDR3 DNA sequence: TGTGCCTGGAGTAGGCTTAACAGGGGAGATTCACCCCTCCACTTT.

This chain connects TRBV19 to TRBJ2-5; D perhaps matches TRBD2 (5 bases). This CDR3 contains 13 residues. Germline V gene lookup returns CDR1 LNHDA and CDR2 SQIVND (reference sequence). Trimming left V 6 bases short and J 1 base short, with 9 bases between. The CDR3 DNA reads TGTGCCAGTAGGACGGACTCCCAAGAGACCCAGTACTTC. This sequence encodes CASRTDSQETQYF.

This clone was picked up one time. This chain connects TRBV28 to TRBJ2-6, with no clear D. Germline V CDR1 and CDR2: MDHEN, SYDVKM. Trimming pared 7 bases from V and 4 bases from J, leaving 8 bases between. This CDR3 is built from 13 residues. CDR3 loop: CASTTSGANVLTF. CDR3 coding DNA: TGTGCCAGCACCACTTCAGGGGCCAACGTCCTGACTTTC.

The chain employs TRBV12-2 and TRBJ2-1; the D call in the table, TRBD1, was not verified against the DNA. TRBV12-2 is a recognized pseudogene. The CDR3 totals 20 residues. CDR3 coding DNA: TGTGCAAGTCGCTTAGTGGTTCGGGGACAGGGTCGGTCTTTGTCCAATGAGCAGTTCTTC. Residues: CASRLVVRGQGRSLSNEQFF.

This clone was observed a single time. The J gene is TRBJ1-5, the V gene TRBV19; D remains ambiguous. CDR1 is LNHDA, CDR2 SQIVND, per germline (reference sequence). The CDR3 has 13 amino acids. V lost 9 bases and J lost 4, with 13 bases in between. This chain's CDR3 is CASTPSWNQPQHF. CDR3 nucleotides: TGTGCCAGCACCCCAAGCTGGAATCAGCCCCAGCATTTT.

The chain has TRBV14 and TRBJ1-2; the D is unclear. Per the germline V gene, CDR1 is SGHDN and CDR2 is FVKESK. Trimming took off 3 bases at V and 8 bases at J, with 16 bases between the two ends. CDR3 length equals 14 residues. CDR3 sequence: CASSHYRVQEGYTF. The DNA for the CDR3 is TGTGCCAGCAGCCATTACCGGGTTCAGGAGGGCTACACCTTC. Filled out from reference TRBV14 and TRBJ1-2, the complete variable domain reads EAGVTQFPSHSVIEKGQTVTLRCDPISGHDNLYWYRRVMGKEIKFLLHFVKESKQDESGMPNNRFLAERTGGTYSTLKVQPAELEDSGVYFCASSHYRVQEGYTFGSGTRLTVV.

The chain links TRBV27 to TRBJ2-7, with D possibly being TRBD1 (5 bases). The CDR3 contains 15 residues. The germline gives CDR1 MNHEY, CDR2 SMNVEV (reference sequence). V lost 3 bases to trimming and J lost 3 bases, with 15 bases between them. CDR3 sequence (DNA): TGTGCCAGCAGTTTTAATGACAGAAACCTCTACGAGCAGTACTTC. Translating it yields CASSFNDRNLYEQYF.

V is TRBV18 and J is TRBJ1-6; D unclear. V lost 5 bases, J lost 6 bases, and 8 bases lay in between. This CDR3 is 13 amino acids long. The germline CDR1 and CDR2 sequences are KGHSH and LQKENI. The CDR3 sequence: CASSTSSNSPLHF. In DNA form, the CDR3 reads TGTGCCAGCTCAACAAGCTCTAATTCACCCCTCCACTTT.

This clone came up a few times. V gene TRBV29-1 combines with J gene TRBJ1-1; D unclear. The germline V gene has CDR1 SQVTM and CDR2 ANQGSEA. Trimming took 5 bases from V and 4 from J, leaving 20 bases between them. The CDR3 has 15 amino acids. The CDR3 loop is CSVTILRVGGTEAFF. The CDR3 DNA reads TGCAGCGTTACGATTTTGCGGGTTGGTGGCACTGAAGCTTTCTTT.

The V call is TRBV5-1, the J call TRBJ1-1, with 9 bases lining up with TRBD1. From germline, CDR1 is SGHRS and CDR2 YFSETQ. The ends lost 4 bases at V and 5 bases at J; junction bases unmatched: 6. The CDR3 is 14 amino acids. The CDR3 reads CASSRGTGLTEAFF. The CDR3 DNA reads TGCGCCAGCAGCAGAGGGACAGGGTTGACTGAAGCTTTCTTT.

V is TRBV9 and J is TRBJ1-6; D gene unclear. The CDR3 spans 13 residues. V was trimmed by 4 bases and J by 12 bases, leaving 14 bases between them. Germline V lookup: CDR1 SGDLS, CDR2 YYNGEE. The CDR3 reads CASSPLSGEPLHF. The CDR3 DNA follows: TGTGCCAGCAGCCCCCTCAGCGGTGAACCCCTCCACTTT.

The chain combines TRBV19 with TRBJ1-2, with 8 bases matching TRBD1. Germline CDR1 LNHDA, CDR2 SQIVND (reference sequence). With 4 bases clipped from V and 8 bases from J, the junction kept 9 bases outside the gene matches. The CDR3 has 14 residues. Written as DNA, the CDR3 is TGTGCCAGTAGTACCCAGGGGGCCCTCGAGGGCTACACCTTC. It translates to CASSTQGALEGYTF. The entire variable domain, with the rest obtained from reference TRBV19 and TRBJ1-2, is as follows: DGGITQSPKYLFRKEGQNVTLSCEQNLNHDAMYWYRQDPGQGLRLIYYSQIVNDFQKGDIAEGYSVSREKKESFPLTVTSAQKNPTAFYLCASSTQGALEGYTFGSGTRLTVV.

This clone was detected only once. V and J are TRBV21-1 and TRBJ1-4; the table's D call of TRBD1 was not tested on the DNA. TRBV21-1 is an annotated pseudogene. This CDR3 is 19 amino acids long. CDR3 DNA: TGTGCCAGCAGCAAAGCGGTCGAACAGGGGGCTGGGGGGCGTGAAAAACTGTTTTTT. It is translated as CASSKAVEQGAGGREKLFF.

The genes are TRBV5-3 and TRBJ2-7; D call uncertain. TRBV5-3 carries the ORF label, with uncertain function. CDR3 length equals 14 residues. The V end lost 4 bases, the J end lost 2 bases, and 13 bases lay between the germline ends. This CDR3 reads CARSRASPTYEQYF. CDR3 in DNA: TGTGCCAGAAGCCGGGCCTCGCCCACCTACGAGCAGTACTTC.

The chain has TRBV7-8 and TRBJ1-2, with unresolved D. Trimming took off 3 bases at V and 8 bases at J, with 13 bases between the two ends. CDR3 length: 13 amino acids. Germline loops: CDR1 SGHVS, CDR2 FQNEAQ. CDR3 in DNA: TGTGCCAGCAGCTTGAATCCGGGTGTCGGCTACACCTTC. Its translation is CASSLNPGVGYTF.

The genes are TRBV6-5 and TRBJ1-4; D unclear. The V gene lost 8 bases and the J gene lost 8 bases, with 18 bases spanning the gap. Germline CDR1 MNHEY, CDR2 SVGAGI. The CDR3 runs to 14 residues. The CDR3: CASHPGQRREKLFF. The CDR3 DNA follows: TGTGCCAGCCATCCCGGGCAGCGTCGGGAAAAACTGTTTTTT.

V and J are TRBV3-1 (or the pseudogene TRBV3-2) and TRBJ2-3, with a tentative D call TRBD1 (6 bases). The CDR3 consists of 15 residues. Germline lookup yields CDR1 LGHDT and CDR2 YNNKEL (reference sequence). The V end was cut by 4 bases, the J end by 1 base, with 12 bases between. The CDR3 loop reads CASSPQSGGTDTQYF. CDR3 nucleotide sequence: TGTGCCAGCAGCCCACAGTCAGGGGGCACAGATACGCAGTATTTT.